This T cell receptor beta chain derives from a study of blood T cell repertoires in COVID-19. Whole-study context: Some COVID-19 samples were acute and others convalescent; all came from the United States, Italy and Spain. Nucleic acid was either cDNA or gDNA, and it came from T cells, B-cell-depleted T cells, or PBMCs.

V gave up 3 bases and J gave up 7 bases; unmatched junction bases: 7. From germline, CDR1 is KGHSH and CDR2 LQKENI. CDR3 length: 14 amino acids. Some clones are missing from TCRdb's copy, which holds only in-frame ones; the method was immunoSEQ multiplex PCR. Of roughly 200,000 clones listed, around four fifths are singletons. The material sequenced was peripheral blood. The sequence was collected from an older man with active or convalescent COVID-19. The chain is built from TRBV18 and TRBJ2-5, with 8 bases that match TRBD2. The CDR3 sequence is CASSPGTAGGTQYF. CDR3 sequence (DNA): TGTGCCAGCTCACCCGGGACTGCGGGAGGGACCCAGTACTTC.